This T cell receptor beta chain was documented in a study of vaccination effects on CD4 cells after COVID-19. Study summary: Post-vaccine sample collection fell at a median of 72 days after the second dose.

Antigen-specific CD4+ T cell clonotypes were called by their expansion after viral peptide-pool culture in ViraFEST. Having been cultured for approximately ten days, the cells underwent CD4+ T cell isolation. Participants were given two doses of BNT162b2 or mRNA-1273 vaccine. Vaccinated participants had no history of SARS-CoV-2 infection and tested negative for nucleocapsid antibodies. Profiled with immunoSEQ multiplex PCR; TCRdb holds only in-frame clones, not every one. The sample includes some 22,000 clones, under 85% of them seen just once. The V end lost 0 bases, the J end lost 3 bases, and 7 bases lay between the germline ends. Germline values: CDR1 SGHRS, CDR2 YFSETQ. The length of the CDR3 is 13 residues. Turning to this clone: Antigen unknown.

The genes are TRBV5-1 and TRBJ2-7; TRBD1 might be the D (5 bases). This receptor was taken from a human donor who received a COVID-19 vaccine. The source was CD4+ T cells from PBMCs cultured with HCoV-NL63 spike peptides, collected after COVID-19 vaccination. The CDR3 DNA reads as TGCGCCAGCAGCTTGGGACAGTACTACGAGCAGTACTTC. Its translation is CASSLGQYYEQYF.